This T cell receptor (beta chain) came from a study of blood T cell repertoires in COVID-19 (dated by TCRdb to about 2020). About the study as a whole: Collaborator samples came from the United States, Italy and Spain and covered acute and convalescent phases of COVID-19. The material from the prospective study consisted of cDNA or gDNA derived from T cells, B-cell-depleted T cells, or PBMCs. Subjects who had been exposed to COVID-19, were actively infected with it, or had recovered from it provided the deeply sampled blood TCRbeta repertoires that made up the dataset. The repertoires were made available in a free public database intended to serve as a resource for research on the immune response to SARS-CoV-2. Samples came from the ongoing ImmuneRACE study (first 160 participants) plus 1,254 subjects from 6 global collaborators. The sample metadata nearly always contained a de-identified subject ID, COVID-19 status, age in years and sex. Where available, HLA class I and class II types were taken from metadata supplied by the sample provider and were not determined by assay-based typing. Study-wide findings and limitations: How much clinical and demographic metadata was included differed by source and by participant, and the metadata was provided uncurated.

V loses 3 bases of germline sequence and J loses 8 bases, and the interval between the two ends is 4 bases. CDR1 and CDR2 (SQVTM, ANQGSEA) derive from the germline V gene. Including cysteine and phenylalanine, the CDR3 has 10 amino acids. The DNA shown is the 30-base CDR3, in frame from base 1. Comment on this clone: The target of this receptor is not known. The record has no base qualities; no much larger clone is one base away.

TCRbeta CDR3 regions were amplified from genomic DNA by means of the immunoSEQ Assay, a bias-controlled multiplex PCR. In the source study's methods: Nucleated cell counts per sample were estimated from amplification of reference gene primers within the assay. To quantify the absolute abundance of each unique TCRbeta CDR3 rearrangement, sequence reads were collapsed and filtered. For each sample, productive Simpson clonality was calculated as the square root of Simpson's diversity index across productive rearrangements. Imported from immuneACCESS, the table was reduced by TCRdb to in-frame sequences with V and J called. These copies leave out some clones; in studies compared against another copy, an unresolved V gene accounts for under half, and the cause of the remainder is not known. D and trimming were read from the DNA, whereas the V and J calls and clone size are those reported in that table. For this sample the table gives 150,000 or so clones, of which 80% to 90% were detected only once. Of the sample, over 9% is held by the ten largest clones.

One collaborating source in Seattle enrolled patients during active infection and followed them longitudinally through the course of disease. Collaborating institutions collected whole blood in K2EDTA tubes following their own protocols. For TCRbeta analysis, collaborator samples were shipped as frozen whole blood, as isolated PBMCs, or as DNA extracted from either sample type. The chain employs TRBV29-1 and TRBJ1-4, with the D gene not confidently named. Material: peripheral blood. This sequence was found in a woman in her 70s with COVID-19, enrolled during active disease. The CDR3 here reads CSVEEEKLFF. The bases read TGCAGCGTTGAGGAGGAAAAACTGTTTTTT. The full variable domain, completed from the reference TRBV29-1 and TRBJ1-4 proteins outside the CDR3, reads SAVISQKPSRDICQRGTSLTIQCQVDSQVTMMFWYRQQPGQSLTLIATANQGSEATYESGFVIDKFPISRPNLTFSTLTVSNMSPEDSSIYLCSVEEEKLFFGSGTQLSVL.